One and the same sample provided the 24 T cell receptor beta chains below, sequenced in a study of post-analysis software for immune sequencing data. The library was made from cDNA and included unique molecular identifiers. TCRdb re-analysed the PCR reads in MiXCR, keeping a single row per CDR3 protein. The profile shows 820,000 or so distinct CDR3 sequences, about 53% of them singletons. These receptors' targets are unknown. Findings and limits, study-wide: Included in a set of roughly five TRBV segments more frequent in patients than controls were TRBV5-6, TRBV5-1 and TRBV20-1.

The sample comprised blood. Receptors originate from a girl aged 5-17 years with multiple sclerosis.

This chain uses TRBV14 with TRBJ2-1; 7 bases match TRBD2. The J call is in doubt because the DNA end fits TRBJ2-7 better. Looked up from germline, CDR1 is SGHDN and CDR2 is FVKESK. The CDR3 has 13 amino acids. The CDR3 reads CASSHQGRGVQYF. The CDR3 DNA reads TGTGCCAGCAGCCACCAAGGACGGGGGGTGCAGTACTTC.

This chain connects TRBV6-6 to TRBJ1-5; weak D call: TRBD1 (5 bases). The CDR3 consists of 15 residues. Deletions cut 5 bases from V and 3 bases from J, with 14 bases between. In germline, CDR1 is MNHNY, CDR2 SVGAGI (reference sequence). The CDR3 DNA reads as TGTGCCAGCAGTCCGGGACTCGACATCAATCAGCCCCAGCATTTT. Its protein product is CASSPGLDINQPQHF.

The genes are TRBV6-1 and TRBJ2-5; 9 bases align to TRBD2. Germline CDR1 and CDR2: MNHNS and SASEGT. J gave up 7 bases and V 5 bases, and 5 bases lay outside the gene matches. The CDR3 runs to 13 residues. The CDR3 loop reads CASSRLAEGTQYF. CDR3 DNA: TGTGCCAGCAGTCGACTAGCGGAGGGGACCCAGTACTTC.

This clonotype appeared a few times. The chain carries TRBV27 and TRBJ1-2, with 8 bases that match TRBD1. The germline CDR1 and CDR2 sequences are MNHEY and SMNVEV (reference sequence). CDR3 size: 16 residues. Unmatched junction bases numbered 12, after V lost 4 bases and J lost 5 bases. CDR3 amino acids: CASSYQWTGLEYGYTF. DNA for the CDR3: TGTGCCAGCAGTTACCAATGGACAGGGCTGGAATATGGCTACACCTTC.

This chain links TRBV7-2 with TRBJ2-1; tentatively, D is TRBD2 (5 bases). Germline CDR1 reads SGHTA; CDR2 reads FQGNSA. Deletions cut 4 bases from V and 1 base from J, with 11 bases between. CDR3 length: 15 residues. As DNA, the CDR3 is TGTGCCAGCAGCTCGGACTTACTATCCTACAATGAGCAGTTCTTC. This gives the protein CASSSDLLSYNEQFF.

The rearrangement uses TRBV7-9 and TRBJ1-2; TRBD1 matches 8 bases. The CDR3 is made up of 13 amino acids. J lost 8 bases, V lost 5 bases, and 7 bases had no gene match. The germline gives CDR1 SEHNR, CDR2 FQNEAQ (reference sequence). CDR3: CASSARQGYGYTF. The DNA for the CDR3 is TGTGCCAGCAGCGCCCGACAGGGGTACGGCTACACCTTC. The variable domain in full, completed from reference TRBV7-9 and TRBJ1-2, reads DTGVSQNPRHKITKRGQNVTFRCDPISEHNRLYWYRQTLGQGPEFLTYFQNEAQLEKSRLLSDRFSAERPKGSFSTLEIQRTEQGDSAMYLCASSARQGYGYTFGSGTRLTVV.

In its sample, this clonotype was seen a few times. The rearrangement links TRBV6-1 to TRBJ1-5; 7 bases agree with TRBD1. Germline-derived CDR1 and CDR2 are MNHNS and SASEGT. The CDR3 consists of 13 residues. V lost 4 bases, J lost 7 bases, and 4 bases stayed unmatched. Here the CDR3 DNA reads TGTGCCAGCAGTGGACAGGGCGGCCAGCCCCAGCATTTT. Its translation: CASSGQGGQPQHF.

CDR3 amino acids: CASSYRLTDTQYF. The CDR3 DNA reads as TGTGCCAGCAGTTACCGACTCACAGATACGCAGTATTTT. V and J are TRBV27 and TRBJ2-3, with no clear D. Germline CDR1 is MNHEY and CDR2 is SMNVEV (reference sequence). V lost 4 bases, J lost 2 bases, and 7 bases lay in between. CDR3 size: 13 residues.

The chain employs TRBV5-4 and TRBJ2-3, with D maybe TRBD2 (5 bases). The CDR3 sequence is 15 residues long. Trimming shortened V by 5 bases and J by 6 bases, and 19 bases separated the two germline ends. The germline CDR1 and CDR2 sequences are SGHNT and YYREEE (reference sequence). The CDR3, as DNA: TGTGCCAGCAGTCATAGCGCGGTCTTGGGGGATACGCAGTATTTT. Its translation: CASSHSAVLGDTQYF.

This chain connects TRBV12-3 or TRBV12-4 to TRBJ2-5, with D unclear. The better agreement between TRBJ2-7 and the DNA end casts doubt on the J call. CDR3 size: 13 residues. Here the CDR3 reads CASSLGNGYEQYF. In DNA form, the CDR3 reads TGTGCCAGCAGTTTAGGTAACGGCTACGAGCAGTACTTC.

The sample holds a few counts of this clonotype. This chain uses TRBV4-1 with TRBJ2-5; TRBD2 agrees at 8 bases. V lost 1 base, J lost 3 bases, and 16 bases stayed unmatched. This CDR3 contains 19 residues. The V gene's germline CDR1 is MGHRA and CDR2 YSYEKL. The CDR3 DNA reads as TGCGCCAGCAGCCAAGGTAGCCGACTAGCGCGCCCTGGGGAAGAGACCCAGTACTTC. It translates to CASSQGSRLARPGEETQYF.

The chain couples TRBV11-2 to TRBJ2-3; D is undetermined. The CDR3 runs 11 residues. Trimming took 5 bases from V and 7 from J, leaving 7 bases between them. CDR1 is SGHAT, CDR2 FQNNGV, per germline. The CDR3 DNA is TGTGCCAGCAGCAACCACAATACGCAGTATTTT. Protein: CASSNHNTQYF.

This clonotype has more than one count but fewer than ten. V usage is TRBV6-6 and J usage is TRBJ2-1; the D gene is possibly TRBD1 (5 bases). Germline CDR1 reads MNHNY; CDR2 reads SVGAGI (reference sequence). V lost 5 bases to trimming and J lost 4 bases, with 15 bases between them. The CDR3 consists of 15 residues. CDR3 loop: CASSPGLVTYNEQFF. CDR3 DNA sequence: TGTGCCAGCAGTCCAGGGTTAGTCACTTACAATGAGCAGTTCTTC.

This sequence joins TRBV4-2 and TRBJ2-3; 7 bases line up with TRBD1. V was clipped by 10 bases and J by 1 base; unmatched bases: 5. CDR3 length: 13 residues. Germline loops: CDR1 LGHNA, CDR2 YNFKEQ. For the CDR3, the DNA is TGTGCCACCAGGGACAGCCGCACAGATACGCAGTATTTT. Its translation is CATRDSRTDTQYF.

This clonotype was seen a few times. The V call is TRBV10-3, the J call TRBJ2-7, with TRBD2 matching over 11 bases. Per germline, CDR1 ENHRY and CDR2 SYGVKD. CDR3 length: 14 residues. J was trimmed by 3 bases and V by 10 bases; bases with no gene match: 8. The CDR3 reads CATRSGGAGYEQYF. The DNA for the CDR3 is TGTGCCACACGTAGCGGGGGGGCCGGCTACGAGCAGTACTTC.

This clonotype was picked up a small number of times. The rearrangement links TRBV5-1 to TRBJ1-1; possible D gene TRBD1, 6 bases. This CDR3 has 13 amino acids. CDR1 is SGHRS and CDR2 is YFSETQ in the germline V gene. V shed 4 bases and J shed 7 bases, with 14 bases lying between them. The DNA of the CDR3 is TGCGCCAGCAGCCCACAGGGAGACGGTGAAGCTTTCTTT. Amino acids: CASSPQGDGEAFF.

The J gene is TRBJ2-5, the V gene TRBV5-6, with 8 bases aligning to TRBD2. V gave up 7 bases and J gave up 5 bases; unmatched junction bases: 10. The CDR3 sequence is 14 residues long. Germline values: CDR1 SGHDT, CDR2 YYEEEE. CDR3 sequence: CASQPGLGPETQYF. The DNA of the CDR3 is TGTGCCAGCCAACCGGGACTAGGTCCGGAGACCCAGTACTTC.

This clonotype turned up a few times. The V call is TRBV15, the J call TRBJ2-4, with TRBD1 matching 7 bases. The CDR3 contains 15 residues. Per germline, CDR1 LNHNV and CDR2 YYDKDF (reference sequence). J was trimmed by 3 bases and V by 7 bases; bases with no gene match: 9. The CDR3 is CATNEDRAGKNIQYF. The DNA for the CDR3 is TGTGCCACCAATGAAGACAGGGCGGGCAAAAACATTCAGTACTTC.

This clonotype was detected many times. The chain is built from TRBV4-1 and TRBJ1-2; D is uncertain. In germline, CDR1 is MGHRA, CDR2 YSYEKL. The CDR3 length is 12 residues. With 0 bases removed from V and 5 bases from J, the gap between germline ends came to 4 bases. In DNA form, the CDR3 reads TGCGCCAGCAGCCAAGATTGGTATGGCTACACCTTC. It specifies CASSQDWYGYTF.

The chain has TRBV12-3 or TRBV12-4 and TRBJ2-4; 9 bases align to TRBD2. CDR3 length: 13 residues. V gave up 4 bases and J gave up 13 bases; unmatched junction bases: 8. CDR3 in DNA: TGTGCCAGCAGTTCAAGTATAGCGGGAGAGCAGTACTTC. It is translated as CASSSSIAGEQYF.

The genes are TRBV9 and TRBJ2-7; 8 nucleotides agree with TRBD2. The end of the DNA aligns better with TRBJ2-5, so the J call may be wrong. The CDR3 loop spans 15 amino acids. Germline V lookup: CDR1 SGDLS, CDR2 YYNGEE. The CDR3 nucleotides are TGTGCCAGCAGCGTAGACGGGGGGGCGGCAGAGACCCAGTACTTC. This translates into CASSVDGGAAETQYF.

This clonotype was seen more than once but under ten times. V and J are TRBV27 and TRBJ1-6, with D possibly TRBD1 on 6 matching bases. From germline, CDR1 is MNHEY and CDR2 SMNVEV (reference sequence). The CDR3 is 15 residues long. V was shortened by 7 bases and J by 6 bases, with 16 bases between the two germline ends. The CDR3 reads CASTHSGQFNSPLHF. DNA of the CDR3: TGTGCCAGCACCCATTCTGGACAGTTTAATTCACCCCTCCACTTT.

The chain recombines TRBV5-6 with TRBJ2-3; 8 nucleotides agree with TRBD2. Germline assignment: CDR1 SGHDT and CDR2 YYEEEE. The CDR3 spans 16 residues. Unmatched junction bases numbered 6, after V lost 2 bases and J lost 1 base. Written as DNA, the CDR3 is TGTGCCAGCAGCTTCCGGGTCGGGAGGGGCACAGATACGCAGTATTTT. Translated: CASSFRVGRGTDTQYF. The full variable domain, in which reference TRBV5-6 and TRBJ2-3 provide the parts outside the CDR3, is DAGVTQSPTHLIKTRGQQVTLRCSPKSGHDTVSWYQQALGQGPQFIFQYYEEEERQRGNFPDRFSGHQFPNYSSELNVNALLLGDSALYLCASSFRVGRGTDTQYFGPGTRLTVL.

CDR3 amino acids: CASSLVGSGTDTQYF. CDR3 nucleotides: TGTGCCAGCAGCTTAGTCGGTTCAGGCACAGATACGCAGTATTTT. V and J are TRBV7-2 and TRBJ2-3; unclear D gene. Looked up from germline, CDR1 is SGHTA and CDR2 is FQGNSA. V dropped 1 base and J dropped 1 base, with 9 bases sitting between them. The length of the CDR3 is 15 residues.